The present T cell receptor beta chain was sequenced within a study of cytomegalovirus exposure and HLA in healthy donors. Only one count was recorded for this clone. Its antigen is currently unknown. The trim removed 7 bases at V and 4 bases at J, leaving 5 bases unmatched. CDR1 MDHEN and CDR2 SYDVKM come from the germline V gene. The CDR3 totals 14 residues. Whole-study results and caveats: A later examination showed that TCR association rates differed by HLA locus, with DRB1 most and HLA-C fewest. According to the study, approximately 150 TCR beta chains were cytomegalovirus-associated. For most subjects, TCR beta sequences were reported to predict HLA-A and HLA-B alleles with accuracy.

60 Vbeta and 13 Jbeta primers were used in PCR. Using immunoSEQ multiplex PCR, the repertoire was profiled, and TCRdb retains in-frame clones only, with some absent. Here the sample spans 80,000 to 100,000 clones, around 81% being singletons. The sample was PBMCs. The V gene is TRBV28, the J gene TRBJ2-1; 9 bases are a match to TRBD2. This TCR was recovered from a man aged 35 to 55 in good health and CMV-seropositive. CDR3 region: CASTGTSRYNEQFF. For the CDR3, the DNA is TGTGCCAGCACGGGGACTAGCCGATACAATGAGCAGTTCTTC.